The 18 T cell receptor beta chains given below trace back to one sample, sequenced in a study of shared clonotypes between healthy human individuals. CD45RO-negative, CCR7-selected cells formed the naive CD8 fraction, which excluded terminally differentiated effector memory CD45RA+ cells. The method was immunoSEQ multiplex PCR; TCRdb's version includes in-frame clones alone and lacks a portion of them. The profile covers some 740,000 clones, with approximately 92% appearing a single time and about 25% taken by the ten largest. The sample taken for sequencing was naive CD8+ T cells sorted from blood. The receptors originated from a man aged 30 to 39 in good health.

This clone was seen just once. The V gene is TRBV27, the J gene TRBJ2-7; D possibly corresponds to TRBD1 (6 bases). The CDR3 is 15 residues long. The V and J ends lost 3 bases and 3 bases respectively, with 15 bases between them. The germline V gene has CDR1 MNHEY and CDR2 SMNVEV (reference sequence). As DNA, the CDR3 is TGTGCCAGCAGTTTTGAGGGACACAACATCTACGAGCAGTACTTC. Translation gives CASSFEGHNIYEQYF.

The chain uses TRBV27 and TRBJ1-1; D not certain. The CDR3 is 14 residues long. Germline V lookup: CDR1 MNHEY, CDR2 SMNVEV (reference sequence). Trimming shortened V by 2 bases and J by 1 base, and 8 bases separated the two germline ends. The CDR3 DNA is TGTGCCAGCAGTTTAGTCGCAGGGAACACTGAAGCTTTCTTT. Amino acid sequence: CASSLVAGNTEAFF.

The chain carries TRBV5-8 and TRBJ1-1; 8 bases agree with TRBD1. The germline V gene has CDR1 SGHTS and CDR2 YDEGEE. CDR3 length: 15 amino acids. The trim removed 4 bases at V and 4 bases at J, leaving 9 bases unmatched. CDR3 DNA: TGTGCCAGCAGCGGGCTACAGGGGGTGTTCACTGAAGCTTTCTTT. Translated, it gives CASSGLQGVFTEAFF.

The CDR3 region is CASSLGLGTGELFF. CDR3 coding DNA: TGTGCCAGCAGCCTGGGACTAGGCACCGGGGAGCTGTTTTTT. This chain uses TRBV5-4 with TRBJ2-2, with TRBD2 identical over 8 bases. V was pared by 4 bases and J by 4 bases, with 3 bases of the junction left unmatched. Germline loops: CDR1 SGHNT, CDR2 YYREEE (reference sequence). CDR3 size: 14 residues.

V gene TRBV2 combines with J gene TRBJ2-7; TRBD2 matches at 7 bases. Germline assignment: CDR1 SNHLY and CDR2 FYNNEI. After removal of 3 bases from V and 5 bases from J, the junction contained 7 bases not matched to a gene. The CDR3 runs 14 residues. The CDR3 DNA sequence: TGTGCCAGCAGTGATACTCGGGGGGAGAACGAGCAGTACTTC. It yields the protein CASSDTRGENEQYF.

CDR3 region: CASGFLGNEQFF. The CDR3 DNA is TGTGCTAGTGGTTTTTTAGGGAATGAGCAGTTCTTC. The chain recombines TRBV12-5 with TRBJ2-1, with D unclear. Per germline, CDR1 LGHNT and CDR2 FRNRAP. V lost 3 bases and J 7 bases, leaving 7 bases between the germline ends. The CDR3 extends over 12 amino acids.

The CDR3 nucleotides read TGTGCTACGCGGGGCGCCGGGGAGCAGTTCTTC. Its protein is CATRGAGEQFF. The chain recombines TRBV27 with TRBJ2-1; D is perhaps TRBD2 (6 bases). Germline assignment: CDR1 MNHEY and CDR2 SMNVEV (reference sequence). The CDR3 runs 11 residues.

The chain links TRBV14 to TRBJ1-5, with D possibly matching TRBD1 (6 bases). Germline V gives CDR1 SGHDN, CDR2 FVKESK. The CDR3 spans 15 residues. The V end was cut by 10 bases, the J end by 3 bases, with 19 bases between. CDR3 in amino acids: CATPEEGEYNQPQHF. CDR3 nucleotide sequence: TGTGCCACCCCGGAGGAGGGGGAATACAATCAGCCCCAGCATTTT.

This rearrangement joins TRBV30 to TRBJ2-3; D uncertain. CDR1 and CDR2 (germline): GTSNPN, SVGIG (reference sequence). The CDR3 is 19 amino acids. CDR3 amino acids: CASMTGKSTHGKRQDTQYF. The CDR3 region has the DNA TGTGCTTCCATGACCGGAAAAAGTACCCATGGTAAGAGGCAAGATACGCAGTATTTT.

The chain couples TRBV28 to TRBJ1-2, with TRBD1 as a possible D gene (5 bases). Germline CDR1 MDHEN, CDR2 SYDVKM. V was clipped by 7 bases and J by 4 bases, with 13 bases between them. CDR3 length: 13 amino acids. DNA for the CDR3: TGTGCCAGCAAAGCGAGGGGAGTCTATGGCTACACCTTC. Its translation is CASKARGVYGYTF.

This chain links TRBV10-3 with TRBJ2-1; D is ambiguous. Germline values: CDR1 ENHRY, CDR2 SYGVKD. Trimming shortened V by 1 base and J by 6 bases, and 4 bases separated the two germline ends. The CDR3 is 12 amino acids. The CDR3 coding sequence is TGTGCCATCAGTGAGTTAGTCAATGAGCAGTTCTTC. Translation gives CAISELVNEQFF.

The CDR3 DNA is TGTGCCAGCAGGAATTCACAGGGGTCAGGCACCGGGGAGCTGTTTTTT. Translating gives CASRNSQGSGTGELFF. The chain has TRBV11-2 and TRBJ2-2; 7 bases fit TRBD1. This CDR3 region has 16 residues. The V segment lost 6 bases and the J segment 4 bases; nucleotides outside the gene matches: 11. The germline gives CDR1 SGHAT, CDR2 FQNNGV.

The CDR3 is CASSYRAGSNYEQYF. In nucleotides, the CDR3 is TGTGCCAGCAGTTACCGGGCGGGGTCTAACTACGAGCAGTACTTC. This chain links TRBV6-6 with TRBJ2-7; D is perhaps TRBD2 (6 bases). V was pared by 2 bases and J by 3 bases, with 14 bases between. The CDR3 runs to 15 residues. Germline CDR1 reads MNHNY; CDR2 reads SVGAGI (reference sequence).

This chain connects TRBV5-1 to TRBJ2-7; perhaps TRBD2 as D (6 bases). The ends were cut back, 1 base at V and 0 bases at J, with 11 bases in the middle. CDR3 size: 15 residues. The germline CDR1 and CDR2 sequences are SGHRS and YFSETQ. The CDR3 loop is CASSLTSSYSYEQYF. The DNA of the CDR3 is TGCGCCAGCAGCTTGACTAGCTCGTACTCCTACGAGCAGTACTTC.

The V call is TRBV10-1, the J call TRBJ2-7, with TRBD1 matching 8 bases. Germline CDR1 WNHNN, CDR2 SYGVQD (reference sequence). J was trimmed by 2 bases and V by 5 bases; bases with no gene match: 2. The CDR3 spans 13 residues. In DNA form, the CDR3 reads TGCGCCAGCAGTCGGACAGGGACCTACGAGCAGTACTTC. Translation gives CASSRTGTYEQYF.

The CDR3 here is CASSERHLPGYEQYF. CDR3 nucleotides: TGTGCCAGCAGTGAGAGACACCTACCGGGGTACGAGCAGTACTTC. The chain joins TRBV2 to TRBJ2-7, with D perhaps matching TRBD2 (5 bases). Germline lookup yields CDR1 SNHLY and CDR2 FYNNEI. The CDR3 is 15 residues long. V was trimmed by 3 bases and J by 4 bases, leaving 16 bases between them.

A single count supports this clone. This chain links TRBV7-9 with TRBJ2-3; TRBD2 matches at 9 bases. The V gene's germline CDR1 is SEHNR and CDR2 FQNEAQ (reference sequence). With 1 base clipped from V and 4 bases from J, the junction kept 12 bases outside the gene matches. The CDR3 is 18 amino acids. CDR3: CASSLVLAGIQWPDTQYF. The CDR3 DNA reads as TGTGCCAGCAGCTTAGTTCTAGCGGGAATTCAGTGGCCAGATACGCAGTATTTT.

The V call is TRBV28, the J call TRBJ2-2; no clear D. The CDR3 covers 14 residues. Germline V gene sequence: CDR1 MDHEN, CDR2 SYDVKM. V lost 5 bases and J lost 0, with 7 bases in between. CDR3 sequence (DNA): TGTGCCAGCAGTCCCTTATCGAACACCGGGGAGCTGTTTTTT. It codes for CASSPLSNTGELFF. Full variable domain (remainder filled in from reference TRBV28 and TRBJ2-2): DVKVTQSSRYLVKRTGEKVFLECVQDMDHENMFWYRQDPGLGLRLIYFSYDVKMKEKGDIPEGYSVSREKKERFSLILESASTNQTSMYLCASSPLSNTGELFFGEGSRLTVL.